This T cell receptor (beta chain) was found in a study of cytomegalovirus exposure and HLA in healthy donors. Samples came from healthy bone marrow donors. The CDR3 contains 15 residues. The germline V and J ends were trimmed by 2 bases and 2 bases, with 11 bases remaining between them. Per germline, CDR1 SEHNR and CDR2 FQNEAQ (reference sequence). Primers: 60 Vbeta forward and 13 Jbeta reverse. Measured with immunoSEQ multiplex PCR; TCRdb has only the in-frame clones, and not every one. The data show 100,000 or so clones, with around 63% seen just once and more than 2.5% held by the top ten. The TCR sequence derives from a young man in good health and CMV-seronegative. The J gene is TRBJ2-3, the V gene TRBV7-9; D is unclear. The specimen was PBMCs. The CDR3 here is CASSLKETATDTQYF. CDR3 bases: TGTGCCAGCAGCTTAAAGGAGACTGCCACAGATACGCAGTATTTT.